The present T cell receptor beta chain was sequenced within a study of shared clonotypes between healthy human individuals. Across the whole study: The cohort comprised a couple of women and a few men. Their ages spanned 18 to 49 years.

V trimming: 2 bases; J trimming: 6 bases; junction bases outside the gene matches: 7. Germline CDR1 is SSHAT and CDR2 is FNYEAQ (reference sequence). The CDR3 has 14 amino acids. Using immunoSEQ multiplex PCR, the repertoire was profiled, and TCRdb retains in-frame clones only, with some absent. The sample contains roughly 500,000 clones, roughly 80% of which appear only once. The study drew its donors from healthy HIV-negative adults without recent acute infections or vaccinations. The sample holds one count of this clone. The receptor was derived from a woman in her thirties or forties in good health. Some clones in this sample may be carry-over from other donors' samples. The chain carries TRBV7-7 and TRBJ2-7; 7 nucleotides align to TRBD2. Material for sequencing was PBMCs. CDR3 sequence (DNA): TGTGCCAGCAGCTTAAGCGGGATCCGGAGCGAGCAGTACTTC. Translated: CASSLSGIRSEQYF.